The clone carrying this TCR beta chain was counted many times. Its antigen is unknown. This entry comes from a study of naive and memory T cell subsets. The ends were cut back, 5 bases at V and 4 bases at J, with 12 bases in the middle. The CDR3 consists of 13 residues. Germline values: CDR1 SQVTM, CDR2 ANQGSEA. Both TRBC1 and TRBC2 were covered by a beta constant-region primer of two equimolar oligonucleotides. The ligated cDNA underwent four PCR rounds using SP2 and nested alpha and beta constant-region primers. An oligonucleotide with the SP2 primer and a 12-nucleotide UMI was ligated to the cDNA 3' end. TCRdb used MiXCR to reprocess the UMI-ligation and nested PCR reads, holding one entry per CDR3 protein. The sample lists about 160,000 distinct CDR3 sequences, over 20% occurring once. Findings of the study overall: A few larger clonotypes appeared in naive repertoires, especially CD8, possibly memory cells re-expressing CD45RA.

The chain uses TRBV29-1 and TRBJ1-5; D not resolved. The sequence came from a human donor in good health. Source material: naive CD4+ T cells from blood. CDR3 in DNA: TGCAGCGTTAAGGTTTACGCGAATCAGCCCCAGCATTTT. It is translated as CSVKVYANQPQHF. The complete variable domain, with remaining parts taken from reference TRBV29-1 and TRBJ1-5, reads SAVISQKPSRDICQRGTSLTIQCQVDSQVTMMFWYRQQPGQSLTLIATANQGSEATYESGFVIDKFPISRPNLTFSTLTVSNMSPEDSSIYLCSVKVYANQPQHFGDGTRLSIL.